The 29 T cell receptor beta chains below come from one sample, sequenced in a study of read filtering for tumor transcriptome and immune sequencing. From roughly 390 ng of RNA, a library with molecular barcoded alpha/delta and beta/gamma adaptors was made. TCRdb ran MiXCR on the reads and lists one entry per CDR3 protein. The sample yields about 58,000 distinct CDR3 sequences, approximately 13% seen once. Sequencing was done on a sample of a population of CD138-negative cells sorted from bone marrow. These receptors were taken from a donor at least 40 years old with multiple myeloma.

This clonotype was counted ten times or more. The chain combines TRBV12-3 or TRBV12-4 with TRBJ2-1; 7 nucleotides match TRBD1. Trimming at V came to 5 bases and at J to 4 bases, leaving 5 bases not matched to a gene. The CDR3 is made up of 14 amino acids. CDR3 loop: CASSLRQGYNEQFF. DNA of the CDR3: TGTGCCAGCAGTCTTAGACAGGGATACAATGAGCAGTTCTTC.

The chain has TRBV3-1 and TRBJ2-3, with D uncertain. Germline loops: CDR1 LGHDT, CDR2 YNNKEL (reference sequence). The CDR3 has 16 amino acids. Trimming cost V 1 base and J 2 bases, with 13 bases left between them. CDR3 sequence (DNA): TGTGCCAGCAGCCAAGGTTCCTACCTGTCCACAGATACGCAGTATTTT. Translated: CASSQGSYLSTDTQYF.

This clonotype was recorded at least ten times. The V gene is TRBV29-1, the J gene TRBJ1-4; weak D call: TRBD1 (6 bases). The V and J ends lost 7 bases and 8 bases respectively, with 14 bases between them. CDR1 and CDR2 (germline): SQVTM, ANQGSEA. The CDR3 sequence is 12 residues long. The CDR3, as DNA: TGCAGCGCAGGACAGCCGGGAGAAAAACTGTTTTTT. Translating it yields CSAGQPGEKLFF.

The table lists this clonotype with many counts. The V call is TRBV11-2, the J call TRBJ2-7, with D possibly TRBD2 on 6 matching bases. The CDR3 has 17 amino acids. Trimming shortened V by 5 bases and J by 3 bases, and 23 bases separated the two germline ends. The germline gives CDR1 SGHAT, CDR2 FQNNGV. For the CDR3, the DNA is TGTGCCAGCAGCGACCGATGGGGGGTTAGCGGAAACTACGAGCAGTACTTC. As protein: CASSDRWGVSGNYEQYF.

This clonotype occurred many times. V and J are TRBV20-1 and TRBJ2-7, with a weak D call TRBD2 (7 bases). From germline, CDR1 is DFQATT and CDR2 SNEGSKA (reference sequence). V lost 2 bases and J 1 base, leaving 15 bases between the germline ends. The CDR3 contains 15 residues. The CDR3 DNA reads TGCAGTGCTAGAAGTAGGGGGGGACTTTCCTACGAGCAGTACTTC. Translating it yields CSARSRGGLSYEQYF.

There are many counts of this clonotype. V usage is TRBV5-1 and J usage is TRBJ2-5, with TRBD2 matching 7 bases. The CDR3 runs 14 residues. V was pared by 4 bases and J by 1 base, with 4 bases of the junction left unmatched. Per the germline V gene, CDR1 is SGHRS and CDR2 is YFSETQ. CDR3 sequence (DNA): TGCGCCAGCAGCCGGGAGGCAGCCCAAGAGACCCAGTACTTC. This codes for CASSREAAQETQYF.

This chain uses TRBV7-3 with TRBJ1-5; D is uncertain. V was cut by 4 bases and J by 4 bases, with 8 bases left in between. CDR1 is SGHTA and CDR2 is FQGTGA in the germline V gene. CDR3 length equals 13 residues. This CDR3 reads CASSSEPNQPQHF. The DNA for the CDR3 is TGTGCCAGCAGCTCCGAACCGAATCAGCCCCAGCATTTT. Full variable domain (missing parts from reference TRBV7-3 and TRBJ1-5): GAGVSQTPSNKVTEKGKYVELRCDPISGHTALYWYRQSLGQGPEFLIYFQGTGAADDSGLPNDRFFAVRPEGSVSTLKIQRTERGDSAVYLCASSSEPNQPQHFGDGTRLSIL.

At least ten counts were recorded for this clonotype. The CDR3, as DNA: TGCGCCAGCAGCTTGGGAGATTATACTGAAGCTTTCTTT. It yields the protein CASSLGDYTEAFF. This rearrangement joins TRBV5-1 to TRBJ1-1; unclear D gene. Germline V gene sequence: CDR1 SGHRS, CDR2 YFSETQ. CDR3 length equals 13 residues. V dropped 0 bases and J dropped 5 bases, with 8 bases sitting between them.

Here the CDR3 DNA reads TGCAGTGCTAGAGGACTAGCGGGGGGGCAGTACCAAGAGACCCAGTACTTC. Amino acid sequence: CSARGLAGGQYQETQYF. J is TRBJ2-5 and V is TRBV20-1; 14 bases line up with TRBD2. Germline values: CDR1 DFQATT, CDR2 SNEGSKA (reference sequence). The CDR3 spans 17 residues. Unmatched junction bases numbered 4, after V lost 1 base and J lost 0 bases.

Worth noting for this clonotype: A much larger clone lies a single base off, so this may be a read error. The genes are TRBV6-2 or TRBV6-3 and TRBJ1-5; 8 nucleotides align to TRBD1. V shed 2 bases, J shed 9 bases, and the junction held 6 bases outside the gene matches. In germline, CDR1 is MNHEY, CDR2 SVGEGT. The CDR3 is 14 amino acids. The chain's CDR3 is CASSYRQGLRPQHF. CDR3 DNA: TGTGCCAGCAGTTACCGACAGGGGCTCCGGCCCCAGCATTTT.

This clonotype was counted a few times. A read error may be the cause here, since a much bigger clone is one base away. The V call is TRBV24-1, the J call TRBJ2-3; weak D call: TRBD1 (6 bases). V shed 0 bases and J shed 4 bases, with 13 bases lying between them. The germline CDR1 and CDR2 sequences are KGHDR and SFDVKD. The CDR3 has 16 amino acids. The DNA of the CDR3 is TGTGCCACCAGTGATTTGAAGGACAGCACCGCAGATACGCAGTATTTT. Protein: CATSDLKDSTADTQYF.

Regarding this clonotype: Germline and junction disagree at one end, which may indicate a read error. The V gene is TRBV11-2, the J gene TRBJ2-7; the D is unclear. The CDR3 is made up of 13 amino acids. The germline V gene has CDR1 SGHAT and CDR2 FQNNGV. Here the CDR3 reads CASSYGRSYEQCF. The DNA of the CDR3 is TGTGCCAGCAGCTATGGTCGGAGCTACGAGCAGTGCTTC.

As to this clonotype: A much larger clone lies a single base off, so this may be a read error. The chain combines TRBV2 with TRBJ2-5; possible D gene TRBD1, 5 bases. V was cut by 8 bases and J by 1 base, with 8 bases left in between. The germline gives CDR1 SNHLY, CDR2 FYNNEI. The CDR3 consists of 12 residues. CDR3 bases: TGTGCCAGCTGCAGGGCCCAAGAGACCCAGTACTTC. It codes for CASCRAQETQYF.

This clonotype turned up a few times. This could be a read error, since a much larger clone is one nucleotide away. V gene TRBV5-1 combines with J gene TRBJ2-1; D is undetermined. CDR1 SGHRS and CDR2 YFSETQ come from the germline V gene. The CDR3 length is 14 residues. The CDR3 coding sequence is TGCGCCAGCAGCTTGGCGGGTTCCTGCAATGAGCAGTTCTTC. Its translation: CASSLAGSCNEQFF. Supplemented by reference TRBV5-1 and TRBJ2-1, the full variable domain reads KAGVTQTPRYLIKTRGQQVTLSCSPISGHRSVSWYQQTPGQGLQFLFEYFSETQRNKGNFPGRFSGRQFSNSRSEMNVSTLELGDSALYLCASSLAGSCNEQFFGPGTRLTVL.

The chain carries TRBV5-1 and TRBJ2-5; D might be TRBD1 or TRBD2, each matching 6 bases. V lost 2 bases and J lost 5, with 10 bases in between. CDR1 SGHRS and CDR2 YFSETQ come from the germline V gene. The CDR3 runs 13 residues. The DNA for the CDR3 is TGCGCCAGCAGCTTAGGGGGGTCGGAGACCCAGTACTTC. Amino acids: CASSLGGSETQYF.

This clonotype was seen ten or more times. The gene calls are TRBV5-1 and TRBJ1-2; 11 bases agree with TRBD1. V dropped 0 bases and J dropped 1; count of bases not matched to a gene: 8. The germline gives CDR1 SGHRS, CDR2 YFSETQ. This CDR3 is built from 18 residues. The CDR3: CASSLVGQGAPNNYGYTF. The CDR3 DNA reads as TGCGCCAGCAGCTTGGTAGGACAGGGGGCTCCGAATAACTATGGCTACACCTTC.

This CDR3 reads CASSLGTGDTQYF. DNA of the CDR3: TGCGCCAGCAGCCTAGGGACCGGAGATACGCAGTATTTT. The V gene is TRBV5-1, the J gene TRBJ2-3; tentatively, D is TRBD1 or TRBD2 (5 bases each). Germline V gene data show CDR1 as SGHRS and CDR2 as YFSETQ. Trimming removed 4 bases from V and 5 bases from J, with 11 bases in between. The length of the CDR3 is 13 residues.

As concerns this clonotype: This may stem from a read error, because a much larger clone lies one nucleotide away. V gene TRBV6-1 combines with J gene TRBJ2-5; D is perhaps TRBD1 (6 bases). The germline V gene encodes CDR1 MNHNS and CDR2 SASEGT. The CDR3 extends over 14 amino acids. The chain's CDR3 is CASRTYRVQEAQYF. The CDR3 region has the DNA TGTGCCAGCAGAACCTACAGGGTCCAAGAGGCCCAGTACTTC.

At least ten counts were recorded for this clonotype. The V call is TRBV20-1, the J call TRBJ1-4; no definite D call. Per germline, CDR1 DFQATT and CDR2 SNEGSKA (reference sequence). This CDR3 region has 13 residues. V was pared by 7 bases and J by 0 bases, with 9 bases between. The CDR3 DNA follows: TGCAGTGTCGAAAGTGCAACTAATGAAAAACTGTTTTTT. Amino acid sequence: CSVESATNEKLFF.

This clonotype was detected many times. The chain joins TRBV6-6 to TRBJ2-1, with TRBD1 identical over 9 bases. The trim removed 4 bases at V and 5 bases at J, leaving 9 bases unmatched. This CDR3 region has 16 residues. Germline V gene data show CDR1 as MNHNY and CDR2 as SVGAGI (reference sequence). The CDR3 loop is CASSSLGQGMNNEQFF. DNA of the CDR3: TGTGCCAGCAGTTCCCTGGGACAGGGTATGAACAATGAGCAGTTCTTC.

A word on this clonotype: One end of the junction does not line up with germline, which may come from a read error. The chain combines TRBV5-1 with TRBJ1-1, with D unresolved. Germline V gives CDR1 SGHRS, CDR2 YFSETQ. The length of the CDR3 is 15 residues. The chain's CDR3 is CASSLVGGYNTETFF. The CDR3 coding sequence is TGCGCCAGCAGCTTGGTCGGTGGCTACAACACTGAAACTTTCTTT.

This clonotype was counted only a few times. A much larger clonotype is one base distant, so this may be a read error. CDR3 loop: CASSLMRAGDGEPFF. The CDR3, as DNA: TGCGCCAGCAGCTTGATGCGGGCCGGTGACGGGGAGCCGTTTTTT. The chain uses TRBV5-1 and TRBJ2-2; possible D gene TRBD2, 5 bases. This CDR3 comprises 15 residues. In germline, CDR1 is SGHRS, CDR2 YFSETQ.

This clonotype was found many times. This chain links TRBV20-1 with TRBJ2-5; tentatively, D is TRBD2 (7 bases). This CDR3 has 15 amino acids. The germline V and J ends were trimmed by 6 bases and 3 bases, with 20 bases remaining between them. Per the germline V gene, CDR1 is DFQATT and CDR2 is SNEGSKA (reference sequence). DNA of the CDR3: TGCAGTGCGCCTAACTCGGGGGGCCGAAAAGAGACCCAGTACTTC. This sequence encodes CSAPNSGGRKETQYF.

This clonotype was counted ten times or more. The chain joins TRBV18 to TRBJ2-3; maybe TRBD2 (5 bases). Per germline, CDR1 KGHSH and CDR2 LQKENI. The CDR3 totals 16 residues. V was clipped by 2 bases and J by 2 bases, with 14 bases between them. The CDR3 here is CASSPVARENTDTQYF. CDR3 in DNA: TGTGCCAGCTCACCAGTCGCCCGGGAAAACACAGATACGCAGTATTTT.

The chain recombines TRBV3-1 with TRBJ1-3; D gene uncertain. The germline V and J ends were trimmed by 3 bases and 4 bases, with 10 bases remaining between them. CDR3 length equals 14 residues. Germline V gives CDR1 LGHDT, CDR2 YNNKEL (reference sequence). CDR3 in amino acids: CASSHDSLGNTIYF. CDR3 bases: TGTGCCAGCAGCCACGATAGTTTGGGAAACACCATATATTTT.

The rearrangement uses TRBV19 and TRBJ2-5; D assignment may be TRBD1 or TRBD2 (6 bases each). CDR1 and CDR2 (germline): LNHDA, SQIVND (reference sequence). The germline V and J ends were trimmed by 6 bases and 7 bases, with 18 bases remaining between them. The CDR3 totals 14 residues. The CDR3: CASSLTLPGATQYF. CDR3 bases: TGTGCCAGTAGCCTGACCCTCCCGGGGGCGACCCAGTACTTC.

At least ten counts were recorded for this clonotype. The rearrangement joins TRBV21-1 to TRBJ1-5; the DNA was not compared with TRBD1, the D call given in the table. TRBV21-1 constitutes a pseudogene. This CDR3 has 17 amino acids. The CDR3 sequence: CASSTPRGQGPQQPQHF. In DNA, the CDR3 is TGTGCCAGCAGCACCCCTAGAGGACAGGGACCCCAGCAGCCCCAGCATTTT.

This clonotype was seen repeatedly, ten times or more. The V gene is TRBV5-1, the J gene TRBJ1-5; 7 bases match TRBD1. There are 16 residues in the CDR3. The junction had 8 bases not matched to a gene; V was cut back by 1 base and J by 4 bases. Germline V gene sequence: CDR1 SGHRS, CDR2 YFSETQ. The CDR3 loop is CASSLTGEAPNQPQHF. The CDR3 nucleotides read TGCGCCAGCAGCTTGACAGGGGAGGCTCCGAATCAGCCCCAGCATTTT.

This clonotype was detected ten times or more. The V gene is TRBV18, the J gene TRBJ2-3; no reliable D call. With 3 bases removed from V and 6 bases from J, the gap between germline ends came to 7 bases. This CDR3 region has 12 residues. Germline V CDR1 and CDR2: KGHSH, LQKENI. The DNA of the CDR3 is TGTGCCAGCTCACCTGACCCGGATACGCAGTATTTT. Translating it yields CASSPDPDTQYF.